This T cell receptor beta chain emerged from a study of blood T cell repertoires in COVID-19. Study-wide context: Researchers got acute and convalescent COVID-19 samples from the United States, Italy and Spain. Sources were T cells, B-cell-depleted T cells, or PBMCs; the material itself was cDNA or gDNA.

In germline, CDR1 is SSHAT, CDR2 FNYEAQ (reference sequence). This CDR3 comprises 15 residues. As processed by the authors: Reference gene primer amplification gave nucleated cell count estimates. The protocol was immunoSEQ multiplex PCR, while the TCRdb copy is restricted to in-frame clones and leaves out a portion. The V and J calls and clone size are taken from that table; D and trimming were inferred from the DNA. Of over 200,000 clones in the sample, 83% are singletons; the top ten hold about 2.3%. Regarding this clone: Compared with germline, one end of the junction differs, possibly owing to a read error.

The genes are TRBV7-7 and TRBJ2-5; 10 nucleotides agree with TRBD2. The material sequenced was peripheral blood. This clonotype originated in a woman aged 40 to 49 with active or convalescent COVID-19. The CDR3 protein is CASSPTSGYQETQYF. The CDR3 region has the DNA TGTGCTAGCAGCCCGACTAGCGGGTACCAAGAGACCCAGTACTTC.